Listed below are T cell receptor beta chains from one sample, sequenced in a study of T cell responses to AZD1222 COVID-19 vaccine. The method was immunoSEQ multiplex PCR; TCRdb's version includes in-frame clones alone and lacks a portion of them. The data contain 170,000 or so clones, approximately 90% of them singletons. Here the sequenced sample was peripheral blood, taken on day 0 of AZD1222 vaccination. The receptors derive from an adult in good health. Both conserved end residues are part of each CDR3. A D gene is named only where the DNA matches it firmly. Some rows have no size entry. The others give once, few or many, or a class for an expanded clone.

CDR3aa	CDR3nt	abundance	v_gene	j_gene	d_gene
CASSRERGGYGYTF	TGCGCCAGCAGCCGGGAGAGAGGGGGGTATGGCTACACCTTC	NA	TRBV4-3	TRBJ1-2	NA
CASSQDRRGREGYTF	TGTGCCAGCAGCCAAGATCGCAGGGGGCGAGAGGGCTACACCTTC	NA	TRBV4-2	TRBJ1-2	TRBD1
CATLESTGLDYTF	TGTGCCACCTTAGAGTCGACAGGACTGGACTACACCTTC	NA	TRBV6-5	TRBJ1-2	NA
CASSTGLRPDEQYF	TGTGCCAGTAGTACGGGACTCCGGCCCGACGAGCAGTACTTC	NA	TRBV19	TRBJ2-7	NA
CAWACGGTEAFF	TGTGCCTGGGCCTGCGGGGGGACTGAAGCTTTCTTT	NA	TRBV30	TRBJ1-1	NA
CASSPRWTGGDTQYF	TGTGCCAGCTCACCACGCTGGACAGGGGGAGATACGCAGTATTTT	NA	TRBV18	TRBJ2-3	TRBD1
CAIKDGPYEQYF	TGTGCCATCAAGGACGGTCCCTACGAGCAGTACTTC	NA	TRBV10-3	TRBJ2-7	NA
CASSKGIGQLISNQPQHF	TGTGCCAGCAGCAAAGGTATTGGGCAGTTGATTAGCAATCAGCCCCAGCATTTT	NA	TRBV21-1	TRBJ1-5	NA
CASSYSVWGANTEAFF	TGTGCCAGCAGTTACTCGGTCTGGGGGGCGAACACTGAAGCTTTCTTT	NA	TRBV6-5	TRBJ1-1	NA
CASSQDGTGGGETQYF	TGTGCCAGCAGCCAGGACGGGACAGGGGGCGGGGAGACCCAGTACTTC	NA	TRBV3-1/TRBV3-2	TRBJ2-5	TRBD1
CSASEGAHSGAQYF	TGCAGTGCAAGTGAGGGGGCCCATTCCGGGGCCCAGTACTTC	NA	TRBV20-1	TRBJ2-5	TRBD1
CAWGGGTLHF	TGTGCCTGGGGAGGGGGGACCCTCCACTTT	NA	TRBV30	TRBJ1-6	NA
CASSVSGTANTEAFF	TGTGCCAGCAGTGTATCAGGAACCGCGAACACTGAAGCTTTCTTT	NA	TRBV2	TRBJ1-1	NA
CATRWEGGGSPLHF	TGTGCCACCCGGTGGGAGGGTGGAGGCTCACCCCTCCACTTT	NA	TRBV19	TRBJ1-6	NA
CASSGRDTEAFF	TGTGCCAGCAGTGGACGGGACACTGAAGCTTTCTTT	NA	TRBV6-2/TRBV6-3	TRBJ1-1	NA
CASSPQETQYF	TGTGCCAGCAGCCCACAAGAGACCCAGTACTTC	NA	TRBV6-5	TRBJ2-5	NA
CASSAAGGPEAFF	TGCGCCAGCAGCGCAGCAGGGGGTCCTGAAGCTTTCTTT	once	TRBV5-1	TRBJ1-1	TRBD1
CASSQEPGLAGGLRSYNEQFF	TGTGCCAGCAGCCAAGAACCGGGACTAGCGGGGGGGTTGAGGTCCTACAATGAGCAGTTCTTC	NA	TRBV3-1/TRBV3-2	TRBJ2-1	TRBD2
CASSRSGASTEAFF	TGTGCCAGCAGCAGATCAGGGGCTAGCACTGAAGCTTTCTTT	NA	TRBV7-3	TRBJ1-1	NA
CASSPVGIIYGYTF	TGTGCCAGCAGCCCCGTGGGTATCATCTATGGCTACACCTTC	NA	TRBV14	TRBJ1-2	NA
CASSYSIQVGSPLHF	TGTGCCAGCAGTTACTCGATCCAGGTCGGTTCACCCCTCCACTTT	once	TRBV6-5	TRBJ1-6	NA
CASSLAQDEAFF	TGTGCCAGCAGCTTAGCGCAGGATGAAGCTTTCTTT	NA	TRBV7-9	TRBJ1-1	NA
CASSQDQVIGLNYGYTF	TGCGCCAGCAGCCAAGATCAAGTTATAGGGCTTAACTATGGCTACACCTTC	NA	TRBV4-1	TRBJ1-2	NA
CASSRDLWSTEAFF	TGTGCCAGCTCACGGGACCTTTGGAGCACTGAAGCTTTCTTT	NA	TRBV18	TRBJ1-1	NA
CASSRQAPETQYF	TGTGCCAGCAGTAGACAGGCTCCGGAGACCCAGTACTTC	NA	TRBV6-2/TRBV6-3	TRBJ2-5	NA
CASSLGTGDGYTF	TGTGCCAGCAGCTTAGGGACAGGGGACGGCTACACCTTC	few	TRBV11-2	TRBJ1-2	TRBD1
CASSQVAFRGNTGELFF	TGTGCCAGCAGCCAGGTTGCATTTCGGGGGAACACCGGGGAGCTGTTTTTT	once	TRBV14	TRBJ2-2	NA
CASTGHTF	TGTGCCAGCACTGGCCACACCTTC	NA	TRBV28	TRBJ1-2	NA
CAWSPGTSGAIGTGELFF	TGTGCCTGGAGTCCCGGGACTAGCGGGGCTATAGGGACCGGGGAGCTGTTTTTT	NA	TRBV30	TRBJ2-2	TRBD2
CASSSSSYEQYF	TGTGCCAGCAGCTCGAGCTCCTACGAGCAGTACTTC	NA	TRBV7-2	TRBJ2-7	NA
CARSLCGRSSGNTIYF	TGTGCCAGAAGCTTGTGTGGGCGCAGCTCTGGAAACACCATATATTTT	NA	TRBV5-3	TRBJ1-3	NA
CASSSARDAYGYTF	TGTGCCAGCAGCAGCGCCCGGGACGCTTATGGCTACACCTTC	few	TRBV7-2	TRBJ1-2	NA
CASSSPLAHEQYF	TGTGCCAGCTCAAGCCCTTTAGCCCACGAGCAGTACTTC	NA	TRBV18	TRBJ2-7	NA
CASSQDRQMNTEAFF	TGTGCCAGCAGCCAAGATCGTCAGATGAACACTGAAGCTTTCTTT	once	TRBV3-1/TRBV3-2	TRBJ1-1	NA
CASSLAGRQSTGELFF	TGTGCCAGCAGCCTCGCGGGACGGCAGAGCACCGGGGAGCTGTTTTTT	NA	TRBV7-3	TRBJ2-2	NA
CASSLSQVYQPQHF	TGTGCCAGCAGTTTATCCCAGGTTTACCAGCCCCAGCATTTT	few	TRBV27	TRBJ1-5	NA
CASGNRGTYEQYF	TGTGCCAGCGGGAACAGGGGCACCTACGAGCAGTACTTC	NA	TRBV6-5	TRBJ2-7	TRBD1
CASSTEMNTEAFF	TGTGCCAGCAGCACAGAGATGAACACTGAAGCTTTCTTT	NA	TRBV12-3/TRBV12-4	TRBJ1-1	NA
CASSGGGTSYEQYF	TGTGCCAGCAGCGGAGGTGGGACTAGTTACGAGCAGTACTTC	few	TRBV7-2	TRBJ2-7	TRBD2
CASSQVGGGPIEQYF	TGCGCCAGCAGCCAAGTTGGAGGGGGCCCAATTGAGCAGTACTTC	NA	TRBV4-3	TRBJ2-7	NA
CASSLARAGSGNEQFF	TGTGCCAGCAGCTTAGCTCGGGCGGGTTCTGGCAATGAGCAGTTCTTC	NA	TRBV7-6	TRBJ2-1	NA
CASSPRTSAAGGPGEQYF	TGTGCCAGCAGCCCGAGGACCTCCGCAGCGGGGGGGCCGGGGGAGCAGTACTTC	few	TRBV7-2	TRBJ2-7	TRBD2
CASSIVQGAGQPQHF	TGTGCCAGTAGTATAGTTCAAGGGGCGGGTCAGCCCCAGCATTTT	NA	TRBV19	TRBJ1-5	NA
CASSFRDSTDTQYF	TGTGCCAGCAGCTTCCGGGACTCCACAGATACGCAGTATTTT	NA	TRBV5-5	TRBJ2-3	NA
CASTQGSSGGEETQYF	TGTGCCAGCACCCAAGGTAGTAGCGGAGGCGAGGAGACCCAGTACTTC	NA	TRBV9	TRBJ2-5	NA
CASSVVTGNYGYTF	TGTGCCAGCAGTGTCGTTACAGGGAACTATGGCTACACCTTC	NA	TRBV2	TRBJ1-2	NA
CASSISGRGRGTGELFF	TGTGCCAGTAGTATATCGGGCAGGGGGCGAGGCACCGGGGAGCTGTTTTTT	NA	TRBV19	TRBJ2-2	TRBD1
CASSQELGVVNNEQFF	TGTGCCAGCAGCCAAGAGCTCGGGGTAGTAAACAATGAGCAGTTCTTC	NA	TRBV3-1/TRBV3-2	TRBJ2-1	NA
CASSARTSGAQYF	TGTGCCAGCAGCGCCCGGACTAGCGGAGCGCAGTATTTT	few	TRBV7-9	TRBJ2-3	TRBD2
CASSRERRAAFF	TGTGCCAGCAGCCGAGAACGAAGGGCAGCTTTCTTT	few	TRBV3-1/TRBV3-2	TRBJ1-1	NA
CASSWWTGMNTEAFF	TGTGCCAGCAGCTGGTGGACAGGGATGAACACTGAAGCTTTCTTT	few	TRBV5-4	TRBJ1-1	TRBD1
CASWENGQDYEQYF	TGTGCCAGCTGGGAAAATGGGCAGGACTACGAGCAGTACTTC	NA	TRBV27	TRBJ2-7	NA